This TCR beta chain was sequenced during a study of blood T cell repertoires in COVID-19. Study information: COVID-19 samples collected from the United States, Italy and Spain covered acute and convalescent phases.

This table comes from immunoSEQ multiplex PCR, and its TCRdb copy is limited to in-frame clones, with some not included. This table has about 360,000 clones, more than 70% appearing once. Enrollees, about 18 to 89 years old, lived in 20 to 25 US areas. Two negative PCRs, clearance, or symptom resolution characterized the recovered Cohort 3 donors. The ends lost 2 bases at V and 5 bases at J; junction bases unmatched: 5. The germline CDR1 and CDR2 sequences are MNHEY and SVGAGI. This CDR3 is 14 amino acids long. The sample taken for sequencing was PBMCs or T cells enriched from blood (not recorded which). This sequence joins TRBV6-5 and TRBJ1-1, with 7 bases matching TRBD1. The sequence came from a man aged 25 to 40 who had recovered from COVID-19. Written as DNA, the CDR3 is TGTGCCAGCAGTTACCTCAGGGGGGTTACTGAAGCTTTCTTT. It translates to CASSYLRGVTEAFF.